Listed below are T cell receptor beta chains from one sample, sequenced in a study of patients and donors after allogeneic stem cell transplantation. Each CDR3 protein is one row after TCRdb ran MiXCR on the RT-PCR reads. Of hundreds of thousands of distinct CDR3 sequences in the sample, around 41% were seen once. The sample consisted of blood, either unsorted or a sorted T cell fraction (not recorded which). Every receptor here comes from a human donor who was either an allogeneic HSCT recipient or a stem cell or donor lymphocyte infusion donor (not recorded which). It is not recorded whose cells these are; they may come from a transplant donor. Both conserved end residues are part of each CDR3. D genes are given only for firm matches. Size is omitted from some rows. Given values are once, few, many or a class for expanded clones.

>many|-|TRBV29-1|TRBJ2-5|12
TGCAGCGTTGTTAGCGGCGAGGAGACCCAGTACTTC
CSVVSGEETQYF
>-|-|TRBV12-3/TRBV12-4|TRBJ1-2|11
TGTGCCAGCACAACGACGGGAGACTACACCTTC
CASTTTGDYTF
>-|TRBD1|TRBV4-1|TRBJ1-4|16
TGCGCCAGCAGCGCTCGGACAGGGGGCCTTAATGAAAAACTGTTTTTT
CASSARTGGLNEKLFF
>once|TRBD2|TRBV6-5|TRBJ2-3|19
TGTGCCAGCAGTTACAACCCCACTCCGGGACTAGCGAGCACAGATACGCAGTATTTT
CASSYNPTPGLASTDTQYF
>-|TRBD1|TRBV28|TRBJ1-5|15
TGTGCCAGCAGCCCTGCGGTCAGGGGGCGGCAGCCCCAGCATTTT
CASSPAVRGRQPQHF
>few|-|TRBV5-1|TRBJ1-2|12
TGCGCCAGCAGCTTGCAGGGCCCGGGCTACACCTTC
CASSLQGPGYTF
>few|-|TRBV7-9|TRBJ2-4|13
TGTGCCAGCAGCCCTTTAGCCAAAAACATTCAGTACTTC
CASSPLAKNIQYF
>-|-|TRBV3-1|TRBJ1-2|15
TGTGCCAGCAGCCAAGTTCAGGGGACTAACTATGGCTACACCTTC
CASSQVQGTNYGYTF
>-|-|TRBV4-1|TRBJ1-1|17
TGCGCCAGCAGCCAAGTATTCATTACGACAAGCGGGACTGAAGCTTTCTTT
CASSQVFITTSGTEAFF
>few|-|TRBV29-1|TRBJ1-2|13
TGCAGCGTTGAAGATATACTAGACCAAGGCTACACCTTC
CSVEDILDQGYTF
>-|TRBD1|TRBV5-1|TRBJ1-2|12
TGCGCCAGCAGCTTCGGGACAGGTGGCTACACCTTC
CASSFGTGGYTF
>-|-|TRBV20-1|TRBJ1-5|15
TGCAGTGCTAAATCCTGGGGAATGGGCAATCAGCCCCAGCATTTT
CSAKSWGMGNQPQHF
>-|-|TRBV4-3|TRBJ1-1|15
TGCGCCAGCAGCCTCAGGGCAGGGAGATGGAGTGAAGCTTTCTTT
CASSLRAGRWSEAFF
>few|-|TRBV10-3|TRBJ1-1|14
TGTGCCATCAGTGGTGCGGGTGGAAACACTGAAGCTTTCTTT
CAISGAGGNTEAFF
>-|TRBD1|TRBV20-1|TRBJ1-1|15
TGCAGTGCTAGGACAGGGGGTGGGCTGAACACTGAAGCTTTCTTT
CSARTGGGLNTEAFF
>-|-|TRBV19|TRBJ2-5|13
TGTGCCAGCACGGCTAGAGGCGGAGAGACCCAGTACTTC
CASTARGGETQYF
>-|-|TRBV5-5|TRBJ1-1|14
TGTGCCAGCAGCTATGGGGGGCCGAACACTGAAGCTTTCTTT
CASSYGGPNTEAFF
>-|-|TRBV25-1|TRBJ2-3|13
TGTGCCAGCAGTGAATCGAACTGGGATACGCAGTATTTT
CASSESNWDTQYF
>few|-|TRBV12-3/TRBV12-4|TRBJ1-2|14
TGTGCCAGCAGTTTAGTCGGCAGGGTCTATGGCTACACCTTC
CASSLVGRVYGYTF
>-|-|TRBV12-3/TRBV12-4|TRBJ1-3|15
TGTGCCAGCAGTTTAGGGCCGTTCTCTGGAAACACCATATATTTT
CASSLGPFSGNTIYF
>-|-|TRBV6-2/TRBV6-3|TRBJ1-2|16
TGTGCCAGCAGTTACAGGGACTCAGCCTATGAGTATGGCTACACCTTC
CASSYRDSAYEYGYTF
>few|-|TRBV15|TRBJ2-6|15
TGTGCCACCAGCAGAGGTGCCTCTGGGGCCAACGTCCTGACTTTC
CATSRGASGANVLTF
>once|TRBD2|TRBV10-3|TRBJ2-3|15
TGTGCCATCAGCCCTAGCGGGGGGAGCACAGATACGCAGTATTTT
CAISPSGGSTDTQYF
>-|TRBD2|TRBV6-2/TRBV6-3|TRBJ2-7|15
TGTGCCAGCAGATCCGGGACTAGCGGGGGCTACGAGCAGTACTTC
CASRSGTSGGYEQYF
>-|-|TRBV20-1|TRBJ2-1|13
TGCAGTGCTCCCGGTAGTTCCCACAATGAGCAGTTCTTC
CSAPGSSHNEQFF
>few|-|TRBV15|TRBJ1-1|13
TGTGCCACCAGCGGGACGGGTAGGACTGAAGCTTTCTTT
CATSGTGRTEAFF
>few|-|TRBV28|TRBJ1-6|16
TGTGCCAGCAGTTTAGAAGAGGTGATGGATAATTCACCCCTCCACTTT
CASSLEEVMDNSPLHF
>-|-|TRBV5-1|TRBJ2-5|16
TGCGCCAGCAGCTTGTCGTGGGGGGCGCTTGAAGAGACCCAGTACTTC
CASSLSWGALEETQYF
>many|TRBD1|TRBV12-3/TRBV12-4|TRBJ2-7|15
TGTGCCAGCAGTTTACGGGGACAGGTTCCCTACGAGCAGTACTTC
CASSLRGQVPYEQYF
>-|-|TRBV5-5|TRBJ2-3|15
TGTGCCAGCAGCTTGAATCAGGGCAAGACAGATACGCAGTATTTT
CASSLNQGKTDTQYF
>few|TRBD1|TRBV28|TRBJ1-5|15
TGTGCCAGCAGGCCACCGGGACAGCGGCGTCAGCCCCAGCATTTT
CASRPPGQRRQPQHF
>-|TRBD1|TRBV12-3/TRBV12-4|TRBJ1-1|16
TGTGCCAGCAGTTTGAAGGGCGGATTAGGGGGCGCTGAAGCTTTCTTT
CASSLKGGLGGAEAFF
>few|TRBD1|TRBV6-2/TRBV6-3|TRBJ1-5|14
TGTGCCAGCGGCCGGGACAGGGTCTATCAGCCCCAGCATTTT
CASGRDRVYQPQHF
>-|-|TRBV29-1|TRBJ2-2|15
TGCAGCGTTACGGGCGGGCCATCGAACACCGGGGAGCTGTTTTTT
CSVTGGPSNTGELFF
>-|-|TRBV28|TRBJ2-7|14
TGTGCCAGCAGACCCCCGGGAACCACCTACGAGCAGTACTTC
CASRPPGTTYEQYF
>-|-|TRBV23-1|TRBJ2-1|15
TGCGCCAGCAGTCACTCCGGGGCCCACCGCAATGAGCAGTTCTTC
CASSHSGAHRNEQFF
>few|TRBD1|TRBV20-1|TRBJ1-5|13
TGCAGTGCGAGTCCGACAGGGAACCAGCCCCAGCATTTT
CSASPTGNQPQHF
>few|-|TRBV29-1|TRBJ2-5|10
TGCAGCGTCCTCCAAGAGACCCAGTACTTC
CSVLQETQYF
>-|-|TRBV12-3/TRBV12-4|TRBJ1-1|15
TGTGCCAGCAGTTTACGGCAGGGATGGTACACTGAAGCTTTCTTT
CASSLRQGWYTEAFF
>-|-|TRBV4-1|TRBJ2-7|14
TGCGCCAGCAGCCTAAGACCGTCTTCCTACGAGCAGTACTTC
CASSLRPSSYEQYF
>-|TRBD1|TRBV28|TRBJ2-7|12
TGTGTCTCGACCGACAGGGACAACGAGCAGTACTTC
CVSTDRDNEQYF
>-|-|TRBV12-3/TRBV12-4|TRBJ1-3|13
TGTGCCAGCAGTGCCCGGGACCTCGGCCAATTATATTTT
CASSARDLGQLYF
>few|-|TRBV4-3|TRBJ1-5|15
TGCGCCAGCAGCCAAGTGTTAACGGTCAATCAGCCCCAGCATTTT
CASSQVLTVNQPQHF
>many|-|TRBV12-3/TRBV12-4|TRBJ1-1|13
TGTGCCAGCAGCCTGACACTGAACACTGAAGCTTTCTTT
CASSLTLNTEAFF
>-|-|TRBV30|TRBJ2-1|11
TGTGCCTGCGGGGCGTACAATGAGCAGTTCTTC
CACGAYNEQFF
>few|-|TRBV7-3|TRBJ2-1|14
TGTGCCAGCAGCCCCGGGGGAACCTACAATGAGCAGTTCTTC
CASSPGGTYNEQFF
>-|TRBD2|TRBV28|TRBJ2-1|16
TGTGCCAGCATTAGGCAGGGACTAGCGGGGGGCCAAGAGCAGTTCTTC
CASIRQGLAGGQEQFF
>-|-|TRBV7-6|TRBJ1-4|17
TGTGCCAGCAGCTTAGATCAGGAGACGGCAACTAATGAAAAACTGTTTTTT
CASSLDQETATNEKLFF
>-|TRBD1|TRBV3-1|TRBJ1-1|16
TGTGCCAGCACCACGCCTAGTGGACAGGGGAACACTGAAGCTTTCTTT
CASTTPSGQGNTEAFF
>-|-|TRBV27|TRBJ1-2|16
TGTGCCAGCAGTTTATCATCCCGAGCCTCTAACTATGGCTACACCTTC
CASSLSSRASNYGYTF
>once|TRBD1|TRBV9|TRBJ1-2|16
TGTGCCAGCAGCGTATCCCGGGACAGAGGCGCCCTGGGCTACACCTTC
CASSVSRDRGALGYTF
>-|TRBD1|TRBV20-1|TRBJ2-1|14
TGCAGTGCTAGATTAACCGACAGGGGCGATGAGCAGTTCTTC
CSARLTDRGDEQFF
>few|-|TRBV5-5|TRBJ1-4|15
TGTGCCAGCAGCCTAAGGACGGCGAGATTCGAAAAACTGTTTTTT
CASSLRTARFEKLFF
>-|-|TRBV27|TRBJ2-2|15
TGTGCCAGCAGTTTCCCCTCCACATACACCGGGGAGCTGTTTTTT
CASSFPSTYTGELFF
>-|TRBD2|TRBV5-6|TRBJ2-3|13
TGTGCCAGCAGCTTGGACACTAGCGGTACGCAGTATTTT
CASSLDTSGTQYF
>-|TRBD2|TRBV10-3|TRBJ2-3|15
TGTGCCATCAGTGAGGGACTAGCGGTTCCAGATACGCAGTATTTT
CAISEGLAVPDTQYF
>-|-|TRBV6-4|TRBJ1-4|14
TGTGCCAGCAGTGAGGGGGGTTCGAATGAAAAACTGTTTTTT
CASSEGGSNEKLFF
>few|-|TRBV11-2|TRBJ1-2|13
TGTGCCAGCAGCCGGACTGTTAACTATGGCTACACCTTC
CASSRTVNYGYTF
>many|TRBD1|TRBV28|TRBJ1-5|19
TGTGCCAGCAGATCCCCAGGGGACAGCCACTCCTATAGCAATCAGCCCCAGCATTTT
CASRSPGDSHSYSNQPQHF